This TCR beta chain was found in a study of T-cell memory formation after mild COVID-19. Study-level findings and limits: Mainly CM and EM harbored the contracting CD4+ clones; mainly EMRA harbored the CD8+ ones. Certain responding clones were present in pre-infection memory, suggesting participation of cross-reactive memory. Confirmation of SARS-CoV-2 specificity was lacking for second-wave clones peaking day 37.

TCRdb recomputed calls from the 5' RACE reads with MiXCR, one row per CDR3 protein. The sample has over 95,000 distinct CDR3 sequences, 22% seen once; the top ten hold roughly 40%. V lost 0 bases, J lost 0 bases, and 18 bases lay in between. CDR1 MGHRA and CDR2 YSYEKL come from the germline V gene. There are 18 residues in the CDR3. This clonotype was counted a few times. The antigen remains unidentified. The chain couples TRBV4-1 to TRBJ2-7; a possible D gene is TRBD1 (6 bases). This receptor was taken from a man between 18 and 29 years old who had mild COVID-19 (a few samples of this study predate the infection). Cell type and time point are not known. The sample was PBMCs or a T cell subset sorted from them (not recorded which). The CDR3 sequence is CASSQEIIGRDISYEQYF. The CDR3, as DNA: TGCGCCAGCAGCCAAGAAATTATCGGCAGGGACATCTCCTACGAGCAGTACTTC.